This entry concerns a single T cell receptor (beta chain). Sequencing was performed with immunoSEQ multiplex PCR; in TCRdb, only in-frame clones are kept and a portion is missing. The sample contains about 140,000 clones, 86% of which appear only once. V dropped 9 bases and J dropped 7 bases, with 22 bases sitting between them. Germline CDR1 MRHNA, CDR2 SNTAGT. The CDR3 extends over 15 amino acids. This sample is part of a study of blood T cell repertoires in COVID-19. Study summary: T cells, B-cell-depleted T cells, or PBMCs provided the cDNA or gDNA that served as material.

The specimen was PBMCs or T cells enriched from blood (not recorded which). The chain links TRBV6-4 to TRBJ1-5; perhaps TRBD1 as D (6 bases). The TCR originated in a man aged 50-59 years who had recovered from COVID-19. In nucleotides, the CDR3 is TGTGCCAGAGACCCAGGCGACAGGCGCGACCAGCCCCAGCATTTT. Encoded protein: CARDPGDRRDQPQHF.